The present entry profiles one TCR beta chain with its context. Its specificity is not known. These data originate in a study of shared clonotypes between healthy human individuals. As for the study in general: A couple of female and three male donors aged 18 to 49 were enrolled. Points from the study as a whole: Memory subsets had estimated richness that was generally smaller than that of naive subsets. Generation of non-shared clonotypes was less probable than generation of clonotypes shared by all four donors. Naive CD4 clonotypes were shared across several donors at roughly 5%.

Generated by immunoSEQ multiplex PCR, the TCRdb table keeps only in-frame clones and is missing some. This table has around 1.9 million clones, 90% to 95% appearing once. Terminally differentiated effector memory CD45RA+ cells were left out of the naive CD8 fraction, which was CD45RO-negative and positively selected for CCR7. CDR3 size: 11 residues. Per the germline V gene, CDR1 is MNHEY and CDR2 is SMNVEV (reference sequence). Trimming removed 11 bases at V and 8 bases at J, with 12 bases between. The sequenced material came from naive CD8+ T cells from PBMCs. The TCR comes from a young man in good health. Some clones in this sample may be carry-over from other donors' samples. The chain employs TRBV27 and TRBJ1-4; D is perhaps TRBD1 (5 bases). CDR3 DNA: TGTGCCCCGGGGCCGAGAGAAAAACTGTTTTTT. Translating it yields CAPGPREKLFF.